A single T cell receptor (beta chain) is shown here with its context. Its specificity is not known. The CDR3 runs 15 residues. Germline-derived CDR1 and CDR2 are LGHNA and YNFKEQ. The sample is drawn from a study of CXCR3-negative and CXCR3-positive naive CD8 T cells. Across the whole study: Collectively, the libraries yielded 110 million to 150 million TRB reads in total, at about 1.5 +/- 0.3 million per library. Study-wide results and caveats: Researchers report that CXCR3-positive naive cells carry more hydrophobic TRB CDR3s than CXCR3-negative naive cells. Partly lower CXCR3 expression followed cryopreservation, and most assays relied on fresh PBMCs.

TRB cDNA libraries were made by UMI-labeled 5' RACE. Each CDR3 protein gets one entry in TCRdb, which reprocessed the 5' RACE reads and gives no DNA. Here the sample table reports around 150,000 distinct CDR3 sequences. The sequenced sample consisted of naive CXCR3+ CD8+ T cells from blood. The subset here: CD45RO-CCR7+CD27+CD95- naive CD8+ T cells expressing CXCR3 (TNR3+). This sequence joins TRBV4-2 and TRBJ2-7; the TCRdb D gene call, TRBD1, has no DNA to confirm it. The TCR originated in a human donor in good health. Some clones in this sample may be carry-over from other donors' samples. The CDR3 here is CASSQELQGSYEQYF.